This note documents a single T cell receptor beta chain sequence. Per the study methods: Estimates of nucleated cell counts were drawn from the amplification of reference gene primers. Repertoires were generated with immunoSEQ multiplex PCR, while TCRdb's copy carries only in-frame clones and drops some. The V and J calls and clone size were taken over from that table, and D and trimming were inferred from the DNA. The sample records some 150,000 clones, roughly 80% being singletons. Germline CDR1 KGHSH, CDR2 LQKENI. This CDR3 comprises 15 residues. After removal of 3 bases from V and 3 bases from J, the junction contained 5 bases not matched to a gene. This sample was taken from a study of blood T cell repertoires in COVID-19. Across the study: The United States, Italy and Spain were the sources of the acute and convalescent COVID-19 samples.

The source material was peripheral blood. The chain employs TRBV18 and TRBJ1-2, with 9 bases identical to TRBD1. This TCR was recovered from a man aged 65-85 years with acute or convalescent COVID-19. CDR3: CASSPNRDRDYGYTF. DNA for the CDR3: TGTGCCAGCTCACCCAACCGGGACAGGGACTATGGCTACACCTTC.